This TCR beta chain was retrieved from a study of T cells in Graves' hyperthyroidism and ophthalmopathy (dated by TCRdb to the late 2010s). Regarding the research as a whole: Peripheral blood was collected at initial diagnosis, before any treatment. To identify TCR V-J signatures that set the groups apart, the researchers used a discovery cohort of 90 to 100 patients, made up of 40 to 45 with Graves' ophthalmopathy and around 58 with stable Graves' hyperthyroidism. Prospective prediction of ophthalmopathy was tested in an independent validation cohort consisting of fewer than 20 hyperthyroidism patients and some 17 patients who later progressed to ophthalmopathy. The 100 discovery patients were randomly divided into training and test sets at a 7:3 ratio. In over five Graves' hyperthyroidism patients, the study also compared T-cell repertoires from thyroid tissue with T-cell repertoires from blood. Following sampling, methimazole starting at 30 mg daily was given to hyperthyroidism patients, and high-dose intravenous methylprednisolone was given to ophthalmopathy patients. The paper reports TCR Vbeta CDR3 sequencing of 130 to 150 peripheral blood samples: under 45 ophthalmopathy, under 80 hyperthyroidism and about 17 progressor patients.

Here is what the overall study found, with its caveats: A model built on a 13 V-J signature distinguished ophthalmopathy from stable hyperthyroidism, reaching around 87% sensitivity and around 81% specificity in cross-validation and 80%/75% in testing. Most expanded thyroid clonotypes (frequency above 0.001) were also detected in blood, suggesting blood repertoires may reflect thyroid immune responses. In validation, the model predicted progression to ophthalmopathy a median of about 6.8 months before onset, with around 70% sensitivity and 72.22% specificity. No statistical method was used to fix the sample size in advance, and group allocation was not hidden from the investigators.

The hyperthyroidism patients were between 18 and 65 years old and newly diagnosed, with a disease duration of less than 2 months. Any patient with an uncontrolled infection, another autoimmune disease, pregnancy or lactation was excluded. Clinical symptoms, serum thyroxine and TRAb, thyroid ultrasound, and orbital computed tomography formed the basis for the diagnoses. Blood from progressor patients was drawn when they were first diagnosed with hyperthyroidism, before any ophthalmopathy symptoms appeared. Ficoll-Paque density gradient centrifugation was used to isolate PBMCs from around 10 ml of fresh peripheral blood. Progressor patients were first diagnosed with Graves' hyperthyroidism and then developed ophthalmopathy during follow-up. Trizol reagent was used to extract total RNA, and RNA quality was then checked on an Agilent 2100 Bioanalyzer. The TCR beta CDR3 regions were amplified from RNA transcripts. The TCR CDR3 was subjected to a first round of RT-PCR using the HTBI primer set and the Qiagen OneStep RT-PCR kit. Libraries were constructed in a second round of multiplex PCR, after which size selection and purification were performed. Paired-end sequencing of the libraries was performed with 100 bp reads on an Illumina HiSeq2000. The authors processed their data as follows. SOAPnuke was used to process the raw data, removing reads that contained adapters or uncalled bases, had a mean Phred below 15, or lacked an exact match to the constant primer or identifier. High-quality paired reads were merged with COPE v1.2.5, and unique nucleotide sequences were defined as clonotypes. MiTCR v1.1 was used to align clonotypes to the IMGT TRBV, TRBD and TRBJ reference segments. Only V-J combinations with frequency above 0.0001, covering approximately 99% of repertoires, were analysed. The TCS score was defined as F50 (clonal expansion) divided by E x V (chaos), with BLOSUM62-based TCRdist calculated between CDR3 peptides within each V-J. Welch's t-statistics and random forest reduced fewer than 600 V-J features to 13, which were used in a naive Bayes classifier (R e1071). TCRdb itself trimmed the public reads at Q25 with fastp, ran MiXCR and retained productive beta chains. Entries that share a CDR3 protein sequence are merged under the most common genes and DNA. For this entry, the V and J calls and clone size follow TCRdb and not the study's own pipeline. Counted in this sample were 130,000 or so distinct CDR3 sequences; about 20% of them appeared once. The ten largest clonotypes hold over 60% of the sample.

In regard to this clonotype: Its binding antigen is unknown. Base-call qualities are not available, and no considerably larger clone is one nucleotide away.

The CDR3 holds 14 amino acids from the cysteine to the phenylalanine. Only the CDR3 region is kept as DNA, spanning 42 bases read in frame from base 1. V loses 1 base at its end and J loses 5 bases; junction bases beyond the gene matches: 4. Sequences MDHEN (CDR1) and SYDVKM (CDR2) are obtained from the germline V gene. The rearrangement joined TRBV28 to TRBJ2-5; TRBD2 agrees with 7 junctional bases. The clonotype originates from a woman aged 45-65 years with Graves' hyperthyroidism that later progressed to Graves' ophthalmopathy. The sequenced sample was blood. The DNA reads TGTGCCAGCAGTTTATTGAGGGGAGGGGAGACCCAGTACTTC. Translated, it reads CASSLLRGGETQYF. Reference TRBV28 and TRBJ2-5 proteins supply the regions before and after the CDR3; the full variable domain is: DVKVTQSSRYLVKRTGEKVFLECVQDMDHENMFWYRQDPGLGLRLIYFSYDVKMKEKGDIPEGYSVSREKKERFSLILESASTNQTSMYLCASSLLRGGETQYFGPGTRLLVL.